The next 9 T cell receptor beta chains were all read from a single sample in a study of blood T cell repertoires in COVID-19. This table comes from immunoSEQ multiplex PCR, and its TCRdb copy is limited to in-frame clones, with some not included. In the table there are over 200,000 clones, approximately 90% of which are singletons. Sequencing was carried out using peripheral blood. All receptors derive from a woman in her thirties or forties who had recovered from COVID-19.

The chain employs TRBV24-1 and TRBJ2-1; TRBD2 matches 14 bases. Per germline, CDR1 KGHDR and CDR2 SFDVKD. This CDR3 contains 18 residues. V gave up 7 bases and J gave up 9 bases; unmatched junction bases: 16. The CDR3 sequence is CATSGTARTSGRYGEQFF. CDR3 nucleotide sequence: TGTGCCACCAGCGGGACAGCACGGACTAGCGGGAGGTATGGTGAGCAGTTCTTC.

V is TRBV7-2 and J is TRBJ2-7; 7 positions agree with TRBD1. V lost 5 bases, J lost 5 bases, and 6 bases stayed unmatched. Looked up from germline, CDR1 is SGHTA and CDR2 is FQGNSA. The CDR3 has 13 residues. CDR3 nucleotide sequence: TGTGCCAGCAGCCCCACAGGGGACCACGAGCAGTACGTC. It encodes CASSPTGDHEQYV.

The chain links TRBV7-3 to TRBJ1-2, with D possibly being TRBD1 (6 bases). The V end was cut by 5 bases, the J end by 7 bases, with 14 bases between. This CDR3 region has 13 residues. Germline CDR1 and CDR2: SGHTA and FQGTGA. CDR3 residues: CASSPRTVGGYTF. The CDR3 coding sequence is TGTGCCAGCAGCCCCCGGACAGTCGGTGGCTACACCTTC.

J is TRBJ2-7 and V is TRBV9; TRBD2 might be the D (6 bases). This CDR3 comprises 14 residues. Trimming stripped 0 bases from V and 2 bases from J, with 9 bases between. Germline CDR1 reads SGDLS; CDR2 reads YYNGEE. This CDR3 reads CASSVVGRTYEQYF. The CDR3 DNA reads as TGTGCCAGCAGCGTAGTGGGGAGGACCTACGAGCAGTACTTC.

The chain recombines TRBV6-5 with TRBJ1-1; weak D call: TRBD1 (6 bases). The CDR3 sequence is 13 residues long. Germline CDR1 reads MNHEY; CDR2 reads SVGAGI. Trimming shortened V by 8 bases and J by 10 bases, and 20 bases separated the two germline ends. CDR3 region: CASYTLQGQRAFF. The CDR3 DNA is TGTGCCAGCTACACACTACAGGGTCAGCGAGCTTTCTTT.

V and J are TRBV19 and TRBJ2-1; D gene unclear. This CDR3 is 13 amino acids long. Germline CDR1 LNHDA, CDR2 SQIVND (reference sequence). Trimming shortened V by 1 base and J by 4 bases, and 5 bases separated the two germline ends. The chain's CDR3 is CASSIAPYNEQFF. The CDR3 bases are TGTGCCAGTAGTATAGCCCCATACAATGAGCAGTTCTTC.

CDR3 region: CASSLGQHTEAFF. CDR3 in DNA: TGTGCCAGCAGCCTGGGACAGCACACTGAAGCTTTCTTT. V and J are TRBV3-1 (or the pseudogene TRBV3-2) and TRBJ1-1, with 7 nucleotides matching TRBD1. CDR1 and CDR2 (germline): LGHDT, YNNKEL (reference sequence). V was pared by 4 bases and J by 3 bases, with 2 bases of the junction left unmatched. This CDR3 has 13 residues.

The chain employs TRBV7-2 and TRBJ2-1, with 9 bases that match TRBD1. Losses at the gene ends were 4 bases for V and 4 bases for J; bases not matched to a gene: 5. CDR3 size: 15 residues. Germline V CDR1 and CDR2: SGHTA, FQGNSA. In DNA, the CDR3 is TGTGCCAGCAGCTCACCGGGACAGGGTTACAATGAGCAGTTCTTC. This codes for CASSSPGQGYNEQFF.

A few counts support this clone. In nucleotides, the CDR3 is TGTGCCACCAGCCAGGGGGGTAATCGAGAAAAACTGTTTTTT. Protein: CATSQGGNREKLFF. V gene TRBV15 combines with J gene TRBJ1-4, with 7 bases matching TRBD1. Germline V CDR1 and CDR2: LNHNV, YYDKDF (reference sequence). V lost 5 bases and J lost 8; bases outside the gene matches: 8. This CDR3 is 14 amino acids long.